This TCR beta chain comes out of a study of beta chain features in type 1 diabetes. For the study at large: Summed over all samples, the examined sorted cells came to roughly 110,000,000.

Every isolated RNA sample was fully reverse transcribed, so sequencing captured expressed TCRB transcripts. Assay: immunoSEQ multiplex PCR; the TCRdb copy retains only in-frame clones and omits some. Of over 650,000 clones in the sample, 11% to 15% were seen once. There are a few counts of this clone. Its antigen is unidentified. Sorted populations all had greater than 95% purity. Study outcomes and limitations: Sequencing used cDNA, and cells with high TCR expression could therefore be over-represented. In all four CD4+ subsets, TCRB CDR3 length was significantly, moderately reduced in type 1 diabetes.

Germline values: CDR1 SGHNT, CDR2 YYREEE (reference sequence). This CDR3 has 15 residues. J gave up 2 bases and V 3 bases, and 7 bases lay outside the gene matches. Material for sequencing was naive CD4+ T cells from blood. The TCR sequence derives from a man younger than 30 with type 1 diabetes. V and J are TRBV5-4 and TRBJ1-2, with 7 bases identical to TRBD1. The CDR3 spells CASSSGQVINYGYTF. The CDR3, as DNA: TGTGCCAGCAGCTCCGGACAGGTCATAAACTATGGCTACACCTTC.